This TCR beta chain came from a study of T cells after yellow fever vaccination. Study-wide results and caveats: The secondary response was weaker, and its peak arrived faster, on day 5 versus 15.

A note on this clonotype: The target antigen is unknown.

Germline-derived CDR1 and CDR2 are MNHNS and SASEGT. V lost 5 bases, J lost 1 base, and 4 bases stayed unmatched. The CDR3 length is 15 residues. Template switching with 5'RACE generated the TCR cDNA and added a universal primer site and UMIs. TCRdb fed the 5' RACE reads into MiXCR, producing one record per CDR3 protein. The table records 450,000 to 550,000 distinct CDR3 sequences, roughly a fifth of them present only once. The sequenced sample was PBMCs, obtained 15 days after the yellow fever booster vaccination. The receptor comes from a man aged 25-45 years who received the YFV17D yellow fever vaccine. This chain uses TRBV6-1 with TRBJ2-2, with TRBD1 matching over 7 bases. CDR3 DNA: TGTGCCAGCAGTCCCGGGACAGTGAACACCGGGGAGCTGTTTTTT. This encodes CASSPGTVNTGELFF.